This T cell receptor beta chain was profiled in a study of blood T cell repertoires in COVID-19. Overall study: The United States, Italy and Spain supplied acute and convalescent COVID-19 samples. Sources were T cells, B-cell-depleted T cells, or PBMCs; the material itself was cDNA or gDNA.

Profiling relied on immunoSEQ multiplex PCR, and the TCRdb table lists in-frame clones only, not all of them. The sample yields some 300,000 clones, approximately 89% seen once. Individuals drawn from 20 to 25 US areas were about 18 to 90 years old. Two consecutive negative NP/OP PCR tests, clearance, or resolved symptoms defined Cohort 3 recovery. Per the germline V gene, CDR1 is SGHAT and CDR2 is FQNNGV. The junction had 9 bases not matched to a gene; V was cut back by 7 bases and J by 6 bases. The CDR3 length is 14 residues. The specimen sequenced was PBMCs or T cells enriched from blood (not recorded which). This TCR was recovered from a woman in her 30s who had recovered from COVID-19. The V gene is TRBV11-2, the J gene TRBJ2-1, with TRBD2 matching over 7 bases. CDR3 sequence (DNA): TGTGCCAGCATGGGGCGGGAGCCTCTCAATGAGCAGTTCTTC. This translates into CASMGREPLNEQFF.